This passage covers 16 T cell receptor beta chains from one sample sequenced in a study of control samples from healthy donors and cancer patients. Using immunoSEQ multiplex PCR, the repertoire was profiled, and TCRdb retains in-frame clones only, with some absent. The sample contains approximately 170,000 clones, 90% to 95% of which appear only once. The sample consisted of blood. The receptors stem from a woman aged 25 to 39 in good health.

The chain is built from TRBV6-1 and TRBJ2-3; tentatively, D is TRBD1 (6 bases). Germline loops: CDR1 MNHNS, CDR2 SASEGT. The CDR3 runs to 14 residues. V dropped 2 bases and J dropped 5 bases, with 11 bases sitting between them. This CDR3 is CASSEQGGIDTQYF. Written as DNA, the CDR3 is TGTGCCAGCAGTGAACAAGGGGGAATAGATACGCAGTATTTT.

With regard to this clone: Being one base from a much bigger clone, this may be a read error. This specimen includes other DNA sequences encoding the same CDR3. The V and J genes are TRBV27 and TRBJ1-2; TRBD1 might be the D (5 bases). Looked up from germline, CDR1 is MNHEY and CDR2 is SMNVEV (reference sequence). The V and J ends lost 2 bases and 3 bases respectively, with 7 bases between them. The CDR3 is 13 residues long. This chain's CDR3 is CASSLGADYGYTF. CDR3 sequence (DNA): TGTGCCAGCAGTTTAGGGGCCGACTATGGCTACACCTTC.

The rearrangement joins TRBV9 to TRBJ2-1; 13 nucleotides align to TRBD2. With 4 bases clipped from V and 4 bases from J, the junction kept 8 bases outside the gene matches. The CDR3 runs to 17 residues. Per germline, CDR1 SGDLS and CDR2 YYNGEE. The CDR3 reads CASSLRTSGGQYNEQFF. CDR3 coding DNA: TGTGCCAGCAGCCTACGGACTAGCGGGGGACAATACAATGAGCAGTTCTTC.

V is TRBV3-1 (or the pseudogene TRBV3-2) and J is TRBJ1-4, with unresolved D. The CDR3 sequence is 15 residues long. Germline V gene data show CDR1 as LGHDT and CDR2 as YNNKEL (reference sequence). V lost 1 base, J lost 7 bases, and 13 bases lay in between. CDR3 sequence reads: CASSQAWGGGEKLFF. The CDR3 region has the DNA TGTGCCAGCAGCCAAGCTTGGGGTGGAGGTGAAAAACTGTTTTTT.

This clone appeared a few times. The V and J genes are TRBV19 and TRBJ2-3, with 10 bases fitting TRBD1. There are 16 residues in the CDR3. Trimming took 3 bases from V and 3 from J; bases not matched to a gene: 6. Germline V gene sequence: CDR1 LNHDA, CDR2 SQIVND (reference sequence). CDR3 amino acids: CASSIYPGQGTDTQYF. DNA for the CDR3: TGTGCCAGTAGTATTTATCCGGGACAGGGGACAGATACGCAGTATTTT. The variable domain in full, completed from reference TRBV19 and TRBJ2-3, reads DGGITQSPKYLFRKEGQNVTLSCEQNLNHDAMYWYRQDPGQGLRLIYYSQIVNDFQKGDIAEGYSVSREKKESFPLTVTSAQKNPTAFYLCASSIYPGQGTDTQYFGPGTRLTVL.

V usage is TRBV18 and J usage is TRBJ2-3; D remains ambiguous. The CDR3 extends over 11 amino acids. Trimming took 4 bases from V and 2 from J, leaving 1 base between them. The germline gives CDR1 KGHSH, CDR2 LQKENI. The CDR3 DNA reads TGTGCCAGCTCACTCACAGATACGCAGTATTTT. Translation gives CASSLTDTQYF.

In its sample, this clone was seen once. V usage is TRBV12-2 and J usage is TRBJ2-1. TRBV12-2 is listed as a pseudogene. This CDR3 is built from 11 residues. The chain's CDR3 is CASRLGNEQFF. The CDR3, as DNA: TGTGCAAGTCGCTTAGGCAATGAGCAGTTCTTC.

This clone was observed once. This rearrangement joins TRBV5-5 to TRBJ2-7; 14 positions agree with TRBD2. J gave up 5 bases and V 5 bases, and 9 bases lay outside the gene matches. CDR3 length: 16 amino acids. CDR1 is SGHKS, CDR2 YYEKEE, per germline (reference sequence). CDR3 nucleotides: TGTGCCAGCAGACCGGGACTAGCGGGAGTAAGGGACGAGCAGTACTTC. This sequence encodes CASRPGLAGVRDEQYF.

In this sample, this clone turned up once. At one boundary the junction diverges from the germline segment, which might be a read error. The chain has TRBV6-5 and TRBJ1-3; no definite D call. CDR3 size: 12 residues. Looked up from germline, CDR1 is MNHEY and CDR2 is SVGAGI. The CDR3 region has the DNA TGTGCCAGCAGTAACTCTGGAAACACCATATATTTT. Translating gives CASSNSGNTIYF.

This sequence joins TRBV27 and TRBJ1-4; TRBD1 might be the D (5 bases). The CDR3 consists of 15 residues. Trimming pared 5 bases from V and 7 bases from J, leaving 17 bases between. CDR1 MNHEY and CDR2 SMNVEV come from the germline V gene (reference sequence). This chain's CDR3 is CASSIYQGVGEKLFF. CDR3 DNA sequence: TGTGCCAGCAGTATCTATCAGGGTGTGGGTGAAAAACTGTTTTTT. The whole variable domain, remainder taken from reference TRBV27 and TRBJ1-4, is EAQVTQNPRYLITVTGKKLTVTCSQNMNHEYMSWYRQDPGLGLRQIYYSMNVEVTDKGDVPEGYKVSRKEKRNFPLILESPSPNQTSLYFCASSIYQGVGEKLFFGSGTQLSVL.

The rearrangement links TRBV23-1 to TRBJ1-5; tentative D call: TRBD1 (6 bases). TRBV23-1 has ORF status, its function being uncertain. Trimming shortened V by 0 bases and J by 7 bases, and 10 bases separated the two germline ends. This CDR3 contains 14 residues. The CDR3 loop reads CASSQSGTNQPQHF. The CDR3 coding sequence is TGCGCCAGCAGTCAATCCGGGACAAACCAGCCCCAGCATTTT.

The chain employs TRBV19 and TRBJ2-7; 7 bases are shared with TRBD2. Germline trimming cut 1 base from V and 0 bases from J; bases unmatched to any gene: 3. Germline V lookup: CDR1 LNHDA, CDR2 SQIVND (reference sequence). The CDR3 length is 15 residues. CDR3 coding DNA: TGTGCCAGTAGTATAGGGGGCGGGAGCTCCTACGAGCAGTACTTC. Translation gives CASSIGGGSSYEQYF. The full variable domain, in which reference TRBV19 and TRBJ2-7 provide the parts outside the CDR3, is DGGITQSPKYLFRKEGQNVTLSCEQNLNHDAMYWYRQDPGQGLRLIYYSQIVNDFQKGDIAEGYSVSREKKESFPLTVTSAQKNPTAFYLCASSIGGGSSYEQYFGPGTRLTVT.

This clone turned up a few times. The chain couples TRBV7-2 to TRBJ2-3; D call uncertain. The CDR3 sequence is 13 residues long. The V gene lost 1 base and the J gene lost 1 base, with 3 bases spanning the gap. Germline lookup yields CDR1 SGHTA and CDR2 FQGNSA. CDR3 sequence reads: CASSLDGTDTQYF. Written as DNA, the CDR3 is TGTGCCAGCAGCTTAGACGGCACAGATACGCAGTATTTT.

This clone showed up just once. V gene TRBV30 combines with J gene TRBJ2-1; TRBD1 aligns across 7 bases. Germline V lookup: CDR1 GTSNPN, CDR2 SVGIG (reference sequence). The junction had 0 bases not matched to a gene; V was cut back by 2 bases and J by 2 bases. The CDR3 is 13 amino acids. This CDR3 is CAWSQGAYNEQFF. CDR3 DNA sequence: TGTGCCTGGAGTCAGGGGGCCTACAATGAGCAGTTCTTC.

The rearrangement uses TRBV9 and TRBJ2-7; no firm D call. CDR1 SGDLS and CDR2 YYNGEE come from the germline V gene. V was shortened by 0 bases and J by 4 bases, with 5 bases between the two germline ends. The CDR3 runs 12 residues. The CDR3 DNA sequence: TGTGCCAGCAGCGTAGGGAAGTACGAGCAGTACTTC. Its protein is CASSVGKYEQYF.

A note on this clone: The sample contains more than one DNA sequence encoding this CDR3. The chain has TRBV29-1 and TRBJ1-1; no definite D call. Germline loops: CDR1 SQVTM, CDR2 ANQGSEA. CDR3 size: 11 residues. V was trimmed by 1 base and J by 2 bases, leaving 2 bases between them. CDR3 DNA sequence: TGCAGCGTTGAAGGTAACACTGAAGCTTTCTTT. Translated: CSVEGNTEAFF.